This T cell receptor beta chain was obtained from a study of cytomegalovirus exposure and HLA in healthy donors. Trimming took off 7 bases at V and 4 bases at J, with 15 bases between the two ends. In germline, CDR1 is SNHLY, CDR2 FYNNEI. The CDR3 loop spans 14 amino acids. Vbeta (60) and Jbeta (13) primers were used in the PCR. Sequencing was performed with immunoSEQ multiplex PCR; in TCRdb, only in-frame clones are kept and a portion is missing. The sample carries about 150,000 clones, 76% recorded once. Sequenced input: PBMCs. The sequence was collected from a woman between 40 and 50 years old in good health and CMV-seronegative. J is TRBJ2-3 and V is TRBV2, with D possibly matching TRBD2 (7 bases). CDR3 sequence (DNA): TGTGCCAGCAAGGGGGGGGTGAGCGCAGATACGCAGTATTTT. Its translation: CASKGGVSADTQYF.